The text below deals with one TCR beta chain. The data belong to a study of shared clonotypes between healthy human individuals. The CDR3 runs to 16 residues. Germline CDR1 and CDR2: MDHEN and SYDVKM. Germline trimming cut 5 bases from V and 6 bases from J; bases unmatched to any gene: 13. Sequencing was performed with immunoSEQ multiplex PCR; in TCRdb, only in-frame clones are kept and a portion is missing. The sample has about 2.4 million clones, 93% seen once. Sequenced sample: naive CD4+ T cells from PBMCs. Subset denoted: CD45RA+ positively selected. The chain links TRBV28 to TRBJ2-7; 10 bases match TRBD1. This clonotype was obtained from a man aged 18-30 years in good health. Some clones in this sample may be carry-over from other donors' samples. The CDR3 coding sequence is TGTGCCAGCAGTACCTACTGGACAGGGGGACGGGGCGAGCAGTACTTC. This sequence encodes CASSTYWTGGRGEQYF.